The 2 T cell receptor beta chains below all came from one sample that was sequenced in a study of cytomegalovirus exposure and HLA in healthy donors. PCR was performed using 60 Vbeta and 13 Jbeta primers. Sequenced by immunoSEQ multiplex PCR; TCRdb stores in-frame clones only, minus some. The table records some 150,000 clones, about 78% of them present only once. Sequencing was carried out using PBMCs. These receptors came from a male donor in good health and CMV-seronegative.

This chain uses TRBV7-8 with TRBJ2-1; the D gene is possibly TRBD2 (6 bases). The CDR3 covers 16 residues. Trimming took off 5 bases at V and 4 bases at J, with 18 bases between the two ends. CDR1 SGHVS and CDR2 FQNEAQ come from the germline V gene. CDR3 bases: TGTGCCAGCAGCCCTAACCGGGACTTACAATACAATGAGCAGTTCTTC. It encodes CASSPNRDLQYNEQFF.

The rearrangement joins TRBV29-1 to TRBJ2-1; D might be TRBD1 (5 bases). Trimming removed 3 bases from V and 4 bases from J, with 16 bases in between. The germline V gene encodes CDR1 SQVTM and CDR2 ANQGSEA. The CDR3 has 15 residues. The CDR3 DNA reads TGCAGCGTTGAGATGCTCCTAGGGGCATACAATGAGCAGTTCTTC. It codes for CSVEMLLGAYNEQFF.